These T cell receptor beta chains were read from a single sample in a study of CD8 T cells in ankylosing spondylitis. MiXCR, applied by TCRdb to the 5' RACE reads, yields one record per CDR3 protein. The data hold 800,000 to 900,000 distinct CDR3 sequences, with over 9.5% observed a single time. The sequenced sample consisted of blood, either unsorted or a sorted T cell fraction (not recorded which). These TCRs come from a male donor with ankylosing spondylitis. Both conserved end residues are part of each CDR3. A D gene is named only where the DNA matches it firmly. Rows give clone size only sometimes, using once, few, many, or a class for an expanded clone.

D | size | J | V | DNA | CDR3
. | few | TRBJ1-5 | TRBV20-1 | TGCAGTGCTAGAGATATTCAGCCCCAGCATTTT | CSARDIQPQHF
TRBD2 | . | TRBJ2-7 | TRBV2 | TGTGCCAGCAGTGATAGGACTAGCGGGAGGTACGAGCAGTACTTC | CASSDRTSGRYEQYF
. | many | TRBJ1-2 | TRBV20-1 | TGCAGTGCTAGGAATAGCGACAACTATGGCTACACCTTC | CSARNSDNYGYTF
. | . | TRBJ2-1 | TRBV28 | TGTGCCAGCAGATTCGAGAGCTCCTACAATGAGCAGTTCTTC | CASRFESSYNEQFF
TRBD1 | few | TRBJ2-1 | TRBV5-1 | TGCGCCAGCAGCGAAGCGGGACAGGGGATGGACAATGAGCAGTTCTTC | CASSEAGQGMDNEQFF
TRBD1 | few | TRBJ1-1 | TRBV6-1 | TGTGCCAGCACCCTGACAGGGGGAGACACTGAAGCTTTCTTT | CASTLTGGDTEAFF
TRBD2 | many | TRBJ2-7 | TRBV20-1 | TGCAGTGCTAGAGCGGGGGGATTACGTGACGAGCAGTACTTC | CSARAGGLRDEQYF
. | few | TRBJ2-2 | TRBV24-1 | TGTGCCACCAGTGACCCGACGGGACGATTCACCGGGGAGCTGTTTTTT | CATSDPTGRFTGELFF
. | many | TRBJ2-3 | TRBV12-3/TRBV12-4 | TGTGCCAGCAGTTTCGGGCAGCTAGATACGCAGTATTTT | CASSFGQLDTQYF
. | . | TRBJ2-7 | TRBV7-2 | TGTGCCAGCAGCTGGCCCAGGGGTCGGGCCGCCTACGAGCAGTACTTC | CASSWPRGRAAYEQYF
. | many | TRBJ2-1 | TRBV10-3 | TGTGCCATCACCGGGGATAGGGTTGAGCAGTTCTTC | CAITGDRVEQFF
. | . | TRBJ1-1 | TRBV7-9 | TGTGCCAGCAGCTCCGACGGGGGCGTCGAAGCTTTCTTT | CASSSDGGVEAFF
TRBD2 | few | TRBJ2-1 | TRBV27 | TGTGCCAGCAGTTTATATTTAGCGGGATCCCCCAATGAGCAGTTCTTC | CASSLYLAGSPNEQFF
TRBD1 | many | TRBJ1-1 | TRBV5-1 | TGCGCCAGCAGCTCGGAGGGGGCAGGGTACACTGAAGCTTTCTTT | CASSSEGAGYTEAFF
. | . | TRBJ2-4 | TRBV6-1 | TGTGCCAGCAGTGGCCGGGACCGCGTTTTTGGACAGTACTTC | CASSGRDRVFGQYF
. | . | TRBJ1-2 | TRBV6-5 | TGTGCCAGCAGTTACGAGACTACCCCCTTCTATGGTGGCTACACCTTC | CASSYETTPFYGGYTF
. | many | TRBJ2-7 | TRBV20-1 | TGCAGTGCTAGGGTGCCTGCATCCTACGAGCAGTACTTC | CSARVPASYEQYF
. | few | TRBJ2-3 | TRBV14 | TGTGCCAGCAGCCAAGAACGGGCGGGGTGGCAGTATTTT | CASSQERAGWQYF
TRBD1 | many | TRBJ1-6 | TRBV5-1 | TGCGCCAGCAGCGGGGGACAGGGGTCACCCCTCCACTTT | CASSGGQGSPLHF
TRBD2 | . | TRBJ2-1 | TRBV29-1 | TGCAGCGTGCACCTTCTAGCGGGGGGCGACAATGAGCAGTTCTTC | CSVHLLAGGDNEQFF
. | . | TRBJ1-1 | TRBV7-2 | TGTGCCAGCAGCTTAGTACAGGGACACACTGAAGCTTTCTTT | CASSLVQGHTEAFF
. | many | TRBJ2-5 | TRBV29-1 | TGCAGCGTTGAAGAATGGGACGAGACCCAGTACTTC | CSVEEWDETQYF
TRBD2 | . | TRBJ2-2 | TRBV20-1 | TGCAGTGCTAGTCCTAGCGGGAGAATGACCGGGGAGCTGTTTTTT | CSASPSGRMTGELFF
. | few | TRBJ2-7 | TRBV20-1 | TGCAGTGCAGAAATGGGGACCTACGAGCAGTACTTC | CSAEMGTYEQYF
. | . | TRBJ2-1 | TRBV7-9 | TGTGCCAGCAGCTTAGCTGTGATATTAAACAATGAGCAGTTCTTC | CASSLAVILNNEQFF
TRBD2 | . | TRBJ2-3 | TRBV6-1 | TGTGCCAGCACCAACAGCGGGGGGGCTAACGCAGATACGCAGTATTTT | CASTNSGGANADTQYF
. | . | TRBJ1-2 | TRBV28 | TGTGCCAGCAGTTTATCCGGGGTTCAGGGCTACACCTTC | CASSLSGVQGYTF
TRBD1 | . | TRBJ1-5 | TRBV20-1 | TGCAGTGCTGGCGGGAGACAGGGGTTGGGGCCCCAGCATTTT | CSAGGRQGLGPQHF
TRBD2 | few | TRBJ2-1 | TRBV5-5 | TGTGCCAGCAGCTTGGGACTAGCGGACCTAACCTACAATGAGCAGTTCTTC | CASSLGLADLTYNEQFF
. | few | TRBJ2-1 | TRBV4-2 | TGTGCCAGCAGCCAAGAATACAATGAGCAGTTCTTC | CASSQEYNEQFF
TRBD1 | . | TRBJ1-4 | TRBV20-1 | TGCAGTGCCAACCACCCAGGGGGCGATTATGAAAAACTGTTTTTT | CSANHPGGDYEKLFF
. | . | TRBJ2-5 | TRBV6-5 | TGTGCCAGCAGTTACTTGGGGGCGTGGGAGACCCAGTACTTC | CASSYLGAWETQYF
. | . | TRBJ2-1 | TRBV5-6 | TGTGCCAGCAGCACCCGATTGGGGGGCTACAATGAGCAGTTCTTC | CASSTRLGGYNEQFF
. | few | TRBJ2-2 | TRBV6-6 | TGTGCCAGCAGTGCGACCCTGACCGGGGAGCTGTTTTTT | CASSATLTGELFF
TRBD1 | . | TRBJ2-4 | TRBV4-2 | TGTGCCAGCAGCCAACCCGGGACAGGAGGCATTCAGTACTTC | CASSQPGTGGIQYF
. | . | TRBJ1-2 | TRBV7-6 | TGTGCCAGCAGCTCCCAATCAGGGAACTATGGCTACACCTTC | CASSSQSGNYGYTF
TRBD1 | few | TRBJ1-2 | TRBV2 | TGTGCCAGCAGTGGGTTCGGAGGGGGCGTCCGTCCCTTC | CASSGFGGGVRPF
. | few | TRBJ2-5 | TRBV5-1 | TGCGCCAGCAGCTCAACAGGAGGGTCAGGAGAGACCCAGTACTTC | CASSSTGGSGETQYF
. | few | TRBJ2-7 | TRBV7-3 | TGTGCCAGCAGCTTAGGCATCCACTACGAGCAGTACTTC | CASSLGIHYEQYF
. | . | TRBJ2-3 | TRBV7-2 | TGTGCCAGCAGCTCACTGGGCCCCGAGGATACGCAGTATTTT | CASSSLGPEDTQYF
TRBD2 | . | TRBJ2-1 | TRBV7-9 | TGTGCCAGCAGCCTAGCCGGGACTAGCGGGAGTTGGAATGAGCAGTTCTTC | CASSLAGTSGSWNEQFF
TRBD2 | few | TRBJ2-1 | TRBV9 | TGTGCCAGCAGCGTCCGAGCGGGAGGGCTCGACAATGAGCAGTTCTTC | CASSVRAGGLDNEQFF
. | . | TRBJ1-2 | TRBV28 | TGTGCCAGCAGTTACACCGGGGGCAGAATCCATGGCTACACCTTC | CASSYTGGRIHGYTF
TRBD1 | few | TRBJ1-6 | TRBV20-1 | TGCAGTGCTAGAGCCGGGACAGCCCTCTCCTATAATTCACCCCTCCACTTT | CSARAGTALSYNSPLHF
. | once | TRBJ1-1 | TRBV4-3 | TGCGCCAGCAGCCAAGCTAGGGTCTCGGGCACTGAAGCTTTCTTT | CASSQARVSGTEAFF
. | few | TRBJ2-7 | TRBV24-1 | TGTGCCACCAGTGATCGGGTAACCTACGAGCAGTACTTC | CATSDRVTYEQYF